This T cell receptor (beta chain) was sequenced during a study of spatial heterogeneity in lung cancer. TCRdb fed the 5' RACE reads into MiXCR, producing one record per CDR3 protein. The sample consists of some 1,500 distinct CDR3 sequences, about 26% of them appearing once. As for time point: sample taken at primary tumor resection. Sequencing covered unsorted whole RNA taken from tumor, nontumor lung or frozen PBMC. The donors, approximately 66 patients with untreated early-stage non-small cell lung cancer, provided the samples. Between the trimmed V and J ends, which lost 2 bases and 5 bases, there was a span of 12 bases. There are 14 residues in the CDR3.

The material sequenced was PBMCs, taken at surgery. This clonotype was sampled from a male donor with early-stage non-small cell lung cancer. The chain employs TRBV12-3 or TRBV12-4 and TRBJ1-1; D unclear. The CDR3 DNA reads as TGTGCCAGCAGTTTACTAAGGGTCACAACTGAAGCTTTCTTT. It specifies CASSLLRVTTEAFF.